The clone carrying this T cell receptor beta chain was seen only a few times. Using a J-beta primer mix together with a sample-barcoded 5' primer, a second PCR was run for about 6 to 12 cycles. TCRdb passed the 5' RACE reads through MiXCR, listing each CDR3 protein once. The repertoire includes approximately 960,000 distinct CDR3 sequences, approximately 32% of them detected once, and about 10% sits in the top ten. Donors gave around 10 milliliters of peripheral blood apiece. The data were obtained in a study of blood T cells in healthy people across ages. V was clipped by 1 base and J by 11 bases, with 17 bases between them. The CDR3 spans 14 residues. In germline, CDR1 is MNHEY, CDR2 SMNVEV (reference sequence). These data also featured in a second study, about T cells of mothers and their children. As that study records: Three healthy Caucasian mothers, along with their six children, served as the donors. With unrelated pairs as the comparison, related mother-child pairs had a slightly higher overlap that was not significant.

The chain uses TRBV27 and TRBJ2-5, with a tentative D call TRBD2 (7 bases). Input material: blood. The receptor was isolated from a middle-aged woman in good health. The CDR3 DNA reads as TGTGCCAGCAGTTTATTGGGGAGGGGGGAAGAGCAGTACTTC. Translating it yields CASSLLGRGEEQYF.